This is a list of T cell receptor beta chains from one sample in a study of beta chain features in type 1 diabetes. The method was immunoSEQ multiplex PCR; TCRdb's version includes in-frame clones alone and lacks a portion of them. The sample records some 48,000 clones, about 48% being singletons. Material: stem cell memory CD4+ T cells from blood. These receptors were collected from a man aged 25 to 45 with type 1 diabetes. Each CDR3 is given with its conserved first and last residue. The D gene is left open where the match is weak. Clone size appears in some rows only: once, few, many, or a class for an expanded clone.

j_gene,v_gene,d_gene,abundance,CDR3aa,CDR3nt
TRBJ2-2,TRBV5-1,TRBD1,once,CASRIQGAGELFF,TGCGCCAGCAGAATACAGGGGGCCGGGGAGCTGTTTTTT
TRBJ1-5,TRBV5-6,.,few,CASSLVARAQPQHF,TGTGCCAGCAGCTTGGTAGCCAGGGCACAGCCCCAGCATTTT
TRBJ2-7,TRBV13,TRBD1,once,CASSPGQDSYEQYF,TGTGCCAGCAGCCCGGGACAGGACTCCTACGAGCAGTACTTC
TRBJ2-7,TRBV7-3,TRBD1,few,CASILAGTGGFISYEQYF,TGTGCCAGCATCCTAGCCGGGACAGGGGGCTTTATTTCCTACGAGCAGTACTTC
TRBJ2-3,TRBV6-4,.,.,CASRSTSTDTQYF,TGTGCCAGCAGATCAACTAGCACAGATACGCAGTATTTT
TRBJ2-7,TRBV5-4,TRBD1,few,CASSFNVGTGTYEQYF,TGTGCCAGCAGCTTCAACGTTGGGACAGGGACCTACGAGCAGTACTTC
TRBJ1-2,TRBV28,.,.,CASSGQFNYGYTF,TGTGCCAGCAGTGGACAGTTTAACTATGGCTACACCTTC
TRBJ2-3,TRBV6-1,.,.,CASSDPGWKDTQYF,TGTGCCAGCAGTGACCCGGGATGGAAAGATACGCAGTATTTT
TRBJ2-1,TRBV2,TRBD1,few,CASDRGQGNEQFF,TGTGCCAGCGACAGGGGGCAGGGCAATGAGCAGTTCTTC
TRBJ2-2,TRBV7-8,.,few,CASSYDPTDSTNTGELFF,TGTGCCAGCAGCTACGACCCTACTGACAGCACCAACACCGGGGAGCTGTTTTTT
TRBJ2-5,TRBV5-1,.,few,CASSLVGSEQTQYF,TGCGCCAGCAGCTTGGTTGGTAGCGAACAGACCCAGTACTTC
TRBJ1-1,TRBV29-1,TRBD1,.,CSVERNEQGAAFF,TGCAGCGTTGAACGGAACGAACAGGGGGCGGCTTTCTTT
TRBJ1-1,TRBV25-1,TRBD1,.,CASKRTGDAEAFF,TGTGCCAGCAAACGGACAGGCGACGCTGAAGCTTTCTTT
TRBJ2-1,TRBV5-1,TRBD2,.,CASSGLAGGPGEQFF,TGCGCCAGCAGCGGATTGGCGGGAGGGCCGGGCGAGCAGTTCTTC
TRBJ2-1,TRBV5-1,TRBD2,few,CASSQLAGVEYEQFF,TGCGCCAGCAGCCAGCTAGCGGGAGTCGAGTATGAGCAGTTCTTC
TRBJ2-1,TRBV25-1,.,.,CASSEYDKQFF,TGTGCCAGCAGTGAATATGACAAGCAGTTCTTC
TRBJ2-1,TRBV5-1,TRBD2,few,CASSPLTSGTVNEQFF,TGCGCCAGCAGCCCCTTGACTAGCGGGACCGTCAATGAGCAGTTCTTC
TRBJ2-1,TRBV7-2,TRBD2,.,CASSPRTSGRSYNEQFF,TGTGCCAGCAGCCCTCGGACTAGCGGGAGGTCCTACAATGAGCAGTTCTTC
TRBJ2-5,TRBV19,TRBD1,once,CASSRTGTRGETQYF,TGTGCCAGTAGTAGGACAGGTACAAGAGGAGAGACCCAGTACTTC
TRBJ2-7,TRBV7-2,.,few,CASSLGASAGEQYF,TGTGCCAGCAGCTTAGGGGCTAGCGCCGGCGAGCAGTACTTC
TRBJ2-5,TRBV9,.,few,CASSVGDYQETQYF,TGTGCCAGCAGCGTAGGGGACTACCAAGAGACCCAGTACTTC
TRBJ2-7,TRBV7-9,.,few,CASSRLHYEQYF,TGTGCCAGCAGCCGACTCCATTACGAGCAGTACTTC